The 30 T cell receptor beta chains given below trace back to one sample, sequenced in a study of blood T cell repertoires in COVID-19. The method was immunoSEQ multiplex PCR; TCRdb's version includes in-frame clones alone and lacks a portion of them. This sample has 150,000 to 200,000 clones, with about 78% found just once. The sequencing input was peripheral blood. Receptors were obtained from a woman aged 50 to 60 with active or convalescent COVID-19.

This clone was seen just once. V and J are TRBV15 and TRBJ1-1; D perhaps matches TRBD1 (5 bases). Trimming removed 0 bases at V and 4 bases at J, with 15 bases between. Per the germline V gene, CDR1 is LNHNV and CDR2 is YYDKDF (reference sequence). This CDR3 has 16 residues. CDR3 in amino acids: CATSRDGGVRGTEAFF. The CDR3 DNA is TGTGCCACCAGCAGAGATGGGGGGGTCCGGGGCACTGAAGCTTTCTTT.

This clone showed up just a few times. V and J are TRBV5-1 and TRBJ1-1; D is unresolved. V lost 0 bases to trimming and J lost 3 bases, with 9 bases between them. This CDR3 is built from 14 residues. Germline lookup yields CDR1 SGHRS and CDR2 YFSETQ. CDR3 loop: CASSLGGGYTEAFF. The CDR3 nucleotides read TGCGCCAGCAGCTTGGGAGGTGGATACACTGAAGCTTTCTTT.

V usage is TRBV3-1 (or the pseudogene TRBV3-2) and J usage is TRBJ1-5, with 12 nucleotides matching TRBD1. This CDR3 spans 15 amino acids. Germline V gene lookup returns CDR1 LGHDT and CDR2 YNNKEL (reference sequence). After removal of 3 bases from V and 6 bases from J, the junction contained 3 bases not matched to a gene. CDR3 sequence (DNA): TGTGCCAGCAGCCAGGGGGACAGGGGGCGTCAGCCCCAGCATTTT. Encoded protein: CASSQGDRGRQPQHF.

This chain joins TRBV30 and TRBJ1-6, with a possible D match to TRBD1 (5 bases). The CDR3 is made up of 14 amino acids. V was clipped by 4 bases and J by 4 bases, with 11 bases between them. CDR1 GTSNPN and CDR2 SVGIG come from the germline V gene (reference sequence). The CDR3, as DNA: TGTGCCTGGATTCGGAGGGGATATAATTCACCCCTCCACTTT. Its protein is CAWIRRGYNSPLHF.

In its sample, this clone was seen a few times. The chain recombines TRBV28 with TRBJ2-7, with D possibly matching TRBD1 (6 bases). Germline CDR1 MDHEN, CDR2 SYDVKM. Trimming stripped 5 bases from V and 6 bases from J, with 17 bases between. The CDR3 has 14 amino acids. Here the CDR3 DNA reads TGTGCCAGCAGTGCCACAGGGTTCTTAGGCGAGCAGTACTTC. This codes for CASSATGFLGEQYF.

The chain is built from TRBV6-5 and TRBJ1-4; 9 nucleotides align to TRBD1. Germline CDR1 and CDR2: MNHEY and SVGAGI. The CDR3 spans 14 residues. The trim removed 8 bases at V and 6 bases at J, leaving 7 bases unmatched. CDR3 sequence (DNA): TGTGCCAGCTTATCGACAGGGGGGGATGAAAAACTGTTTTTT. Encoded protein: CASLSTGGDEKLFF.

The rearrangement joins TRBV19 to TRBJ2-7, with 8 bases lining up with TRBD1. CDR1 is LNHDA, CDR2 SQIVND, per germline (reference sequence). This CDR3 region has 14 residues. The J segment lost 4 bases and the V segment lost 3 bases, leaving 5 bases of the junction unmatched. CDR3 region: CASSMKGDRYEQYF. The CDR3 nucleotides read TGTGCCAGTAGTATGAAAGGGGACAGGTACGAGCAGTACTTC.

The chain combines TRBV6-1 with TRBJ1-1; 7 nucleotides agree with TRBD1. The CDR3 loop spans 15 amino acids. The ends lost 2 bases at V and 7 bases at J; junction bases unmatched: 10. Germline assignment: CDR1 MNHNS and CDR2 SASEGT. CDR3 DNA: TGTGCCAGCAGTGAAAGAGGAGCAGGGGGGAGTGAAGCTTTCTTT. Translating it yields CASSERGAGGSEAFF.

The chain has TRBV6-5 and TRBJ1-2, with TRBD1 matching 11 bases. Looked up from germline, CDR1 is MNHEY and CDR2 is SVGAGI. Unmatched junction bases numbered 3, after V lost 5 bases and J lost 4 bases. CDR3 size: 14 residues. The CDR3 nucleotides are TGTGCCAGCAGTCAGGGACAGGGGGTCTATGGCTACACCTTC. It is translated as CASSQGQGVYGYTF.

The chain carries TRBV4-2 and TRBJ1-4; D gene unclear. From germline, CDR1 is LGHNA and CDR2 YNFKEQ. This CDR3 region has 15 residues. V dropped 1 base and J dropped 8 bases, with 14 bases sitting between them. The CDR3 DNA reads TGTGCCAGCAGCCAAGGGGCTGTTCGAAGAGAAAAACTGTTTTTT. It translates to CASSQGAVRREKLFF.

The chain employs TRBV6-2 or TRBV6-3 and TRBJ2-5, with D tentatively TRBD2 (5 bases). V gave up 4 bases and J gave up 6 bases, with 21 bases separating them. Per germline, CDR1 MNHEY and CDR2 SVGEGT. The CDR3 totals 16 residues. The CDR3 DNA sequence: TGTGCCAGCAGTTCCCATGAGACTAACCTAGAGAAGACCCAGTACTTC. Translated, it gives CASSSHETNLEKTQYF.

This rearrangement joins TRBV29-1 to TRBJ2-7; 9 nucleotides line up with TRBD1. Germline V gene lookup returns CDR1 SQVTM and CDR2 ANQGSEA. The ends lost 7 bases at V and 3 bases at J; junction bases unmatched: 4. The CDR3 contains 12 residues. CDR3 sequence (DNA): TGCAGCGGGGGACAGGGTAACTACGAGCAGTACTTC. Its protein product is CSGGQGNYEQYF.

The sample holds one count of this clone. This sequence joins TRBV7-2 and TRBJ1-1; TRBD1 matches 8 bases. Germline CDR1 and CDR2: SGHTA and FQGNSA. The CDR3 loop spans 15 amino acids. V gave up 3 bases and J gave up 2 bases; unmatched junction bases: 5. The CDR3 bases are TGTGCCAGCAGCTTCGAACAGGGGGGAAACACTGAAGCTTTCTTT. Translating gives CASSFEQGGNTEAFF.

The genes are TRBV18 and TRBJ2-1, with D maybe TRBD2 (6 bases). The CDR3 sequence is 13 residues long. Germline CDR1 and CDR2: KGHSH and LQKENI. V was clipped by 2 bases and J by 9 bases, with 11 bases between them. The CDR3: CASSPAGSGEQFF. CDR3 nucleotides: TGTGCCAGCTCACCAGCGGGGTCTGGTGAGCAGTTCTTC.

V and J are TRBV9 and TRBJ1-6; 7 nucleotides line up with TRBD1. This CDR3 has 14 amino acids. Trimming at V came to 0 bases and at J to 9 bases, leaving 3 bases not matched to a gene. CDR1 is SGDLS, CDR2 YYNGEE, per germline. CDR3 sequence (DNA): TGTGCCAGCAGCGTAGGGCCAGGGGGTTCACCCCTCCACTTT. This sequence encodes CASSVGPGGSPLHF.

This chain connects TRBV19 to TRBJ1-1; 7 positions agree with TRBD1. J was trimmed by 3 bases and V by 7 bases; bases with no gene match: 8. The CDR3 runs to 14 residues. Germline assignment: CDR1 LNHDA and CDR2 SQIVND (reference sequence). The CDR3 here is CASTSGGWDTEAFF. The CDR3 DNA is TGTGCCAGTACTTCAGGGGGGTGGGACACTGAAGCTTTCTTT.

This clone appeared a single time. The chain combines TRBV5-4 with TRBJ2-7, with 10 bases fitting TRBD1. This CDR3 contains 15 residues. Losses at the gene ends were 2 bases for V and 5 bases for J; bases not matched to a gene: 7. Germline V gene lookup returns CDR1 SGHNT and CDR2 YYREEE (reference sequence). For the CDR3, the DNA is TGTGCCAGCAGCTTACCGGGACAGGGGAAACACGAGCAGTACTTC. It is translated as CASSLPGQGKHEQYF.

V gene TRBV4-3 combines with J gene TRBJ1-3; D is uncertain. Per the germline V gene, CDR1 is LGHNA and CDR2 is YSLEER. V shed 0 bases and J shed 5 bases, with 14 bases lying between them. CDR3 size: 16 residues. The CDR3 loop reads CASSQDTAGNRNTIYF. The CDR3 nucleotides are TGCGCCAGCAGCCAAGATACGGCAGGAAATAGAAACACCATATATTTT.

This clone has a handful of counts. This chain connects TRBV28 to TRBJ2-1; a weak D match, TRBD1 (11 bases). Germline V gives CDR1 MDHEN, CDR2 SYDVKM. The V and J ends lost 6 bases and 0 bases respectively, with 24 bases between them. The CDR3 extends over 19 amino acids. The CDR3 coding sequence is TGTGCCAGCAGGACCGGACAGGGGGCTAGCGGGGGCTCCTACAATGAGCAGTTCTTC. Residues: CASRTGQGASGGSYNEQFF.

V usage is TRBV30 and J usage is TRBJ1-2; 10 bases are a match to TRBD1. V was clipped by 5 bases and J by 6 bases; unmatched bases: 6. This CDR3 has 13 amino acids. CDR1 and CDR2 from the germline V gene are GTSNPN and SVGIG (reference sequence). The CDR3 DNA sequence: TGTGCCTGGGGCGGGGACAGGGGACATGGCTACACCTTC. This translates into CAWGGDRGHGYTF.

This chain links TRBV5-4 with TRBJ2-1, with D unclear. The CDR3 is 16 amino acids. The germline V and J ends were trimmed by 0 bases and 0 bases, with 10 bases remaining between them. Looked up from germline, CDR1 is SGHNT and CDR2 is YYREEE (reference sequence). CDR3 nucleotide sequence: TGTGCCAGCAGCTTGGATTTAGATCTCTCCTACAATGAGCAGTTCTTC. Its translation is CASSLDLDLSYNEQFF.

The CDR3 coding sequence is TGTGCCAGCAGCTTGGGGGAGCATGGCTACACCTTC. Translation: CASSLGEHGYTF. The J gene is TRBJ1-2, the V gene TRBV5-8; D gene unclear. There are 12 residues in the CDR3. V was clipped by 0 bases and J by 6 bases, with 6 bases between them. The germline V gene encodes CDR1 SGHTS and CDR2 YDEGEE.

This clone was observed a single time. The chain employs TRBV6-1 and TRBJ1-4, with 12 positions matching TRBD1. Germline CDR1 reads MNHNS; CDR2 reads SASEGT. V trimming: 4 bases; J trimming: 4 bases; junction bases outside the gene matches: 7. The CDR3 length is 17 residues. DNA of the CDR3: TGTGCCAGCAGTGCTCCGGGACAGGGGGCCAGTAATGAAAAACTGTTTTTT. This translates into CASSAPGQGASNEKLFF.

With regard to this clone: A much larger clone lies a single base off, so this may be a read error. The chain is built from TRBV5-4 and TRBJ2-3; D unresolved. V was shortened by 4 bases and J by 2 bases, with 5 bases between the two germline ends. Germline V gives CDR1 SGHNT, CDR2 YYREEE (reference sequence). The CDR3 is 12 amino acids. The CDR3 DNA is TGTGCCAGCAGCCTAAACACAGATACGCAGTATTTT. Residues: CASSLNTDTQYF.

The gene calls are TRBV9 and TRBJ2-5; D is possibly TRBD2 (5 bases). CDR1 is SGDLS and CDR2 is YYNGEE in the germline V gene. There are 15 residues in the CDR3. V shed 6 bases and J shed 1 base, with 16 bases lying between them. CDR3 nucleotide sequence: TGTGCCAGCAACCCTCACGCGGACTCCCAAGAGACCCAGTACTTC. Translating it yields CASNPHADSQETQYF.

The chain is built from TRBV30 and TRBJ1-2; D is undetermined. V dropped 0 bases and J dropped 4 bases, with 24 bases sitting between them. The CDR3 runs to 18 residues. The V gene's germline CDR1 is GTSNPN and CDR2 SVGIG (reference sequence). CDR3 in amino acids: CAWSVPGGEKSGGYGYTF. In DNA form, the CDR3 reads TGTGCCTGGAGTGTACCCGGCGGAGAGAAATCGGGTGGCTATGGCTACACCTTC.

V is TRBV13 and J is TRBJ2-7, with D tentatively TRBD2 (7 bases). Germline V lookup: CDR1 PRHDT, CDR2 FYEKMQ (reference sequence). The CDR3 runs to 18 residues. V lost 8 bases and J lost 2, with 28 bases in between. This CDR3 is CASGAGQGSKKGTYEQYF. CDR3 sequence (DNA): TGTGCCAGCGGAGCGGGGCAGGGGTCCAAAAAGGGTACCTACGAGCAGTACTTC.

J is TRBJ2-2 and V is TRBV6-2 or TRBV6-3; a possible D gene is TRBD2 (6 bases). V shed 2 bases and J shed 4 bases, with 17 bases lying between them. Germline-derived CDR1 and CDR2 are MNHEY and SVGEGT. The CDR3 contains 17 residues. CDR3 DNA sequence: TGTGCCAGCAGTTACGAATTCGGGAGTATGATCACCGGGGAGCTGTTTTTT. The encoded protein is CASSYEFGSMITGELFF.

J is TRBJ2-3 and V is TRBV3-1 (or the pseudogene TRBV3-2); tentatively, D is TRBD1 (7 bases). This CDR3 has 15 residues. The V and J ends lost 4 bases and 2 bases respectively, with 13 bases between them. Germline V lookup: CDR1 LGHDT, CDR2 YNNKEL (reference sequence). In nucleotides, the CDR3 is TGTGCCAGCAGCCGTCAGGGGGGTGCCACAGATACGCAGTATTTT. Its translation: CASSRQGGATDTQYF.

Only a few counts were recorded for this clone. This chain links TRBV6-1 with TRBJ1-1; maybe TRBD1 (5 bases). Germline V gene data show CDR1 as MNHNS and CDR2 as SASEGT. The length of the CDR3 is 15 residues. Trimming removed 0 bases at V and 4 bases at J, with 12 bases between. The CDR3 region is CASSEARRVVTEAFF. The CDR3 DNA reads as TGTGCCAGCAGTGAAGCGCGCAGGGTGGTCACTGAAGCTTTCTTT.